This T cell receptor beta chain was recovered during a study of T cells after posttransplantation cyclophosphamide. Cells defined as naive were viable CD3+CD4+ or CD3+CD8+ and CCR7+CD45RA+CD45RO-CD95-CD27+CD28+. Profiling relied on immunoSEQ multiplex PCR, and the TCRdb table lists in-frame clones only, not all of them. Seen here are roughly 30,000 clones, roughly nine tenths observed once, and the top ten hold 0.09% to 0.12%. Germline V lookup: CDR1 MNHNS, CDR2 SASEGT. The V end lost 6 bases, the J end lost 2 bases, and 11 bases lay between the germline ends. The CDR3 length is 14 residues. The rearrangement links TRBV6-1 to TRBJ2-1, with a weak D call TRBD2 (7 bases). The clonotype originates from a man aged 30 to 45 in good health and a related stem cell transplant donor. The sample was naive CD4+ T cells sorted from blood. DNA of the CDR3: TGTGCCAGCAGGGACGGGGGGCCCTACAATGAGCAGTTCTTC. It codes for CASRDGGPYNEQFF.